This TCR beta chain originates from a study of low-dose radiotherapy and immunotherapy resistance in tumors (dated by TCRdb to 2021 to 2024). Concerning the study at large: Patients in Cohort 1 were given 0.5 Gy per fraction every 2 weeks, and the prescribed total PTV dose was 6.5 Gy. Starting on cycle 1 day 1, patients took 300 mg of aspirin by mouth once daily for four cycles. Patients were given nivolumab as a 240 mg flat dose every two weeks and ipilimumab at 1 mg/kg every six weeks, with both drugs delivered intravenously. Cyclophosphamide 200 mg/m2 was given intravenously every two weeks, one day before each radiation and immunotherapy administration. In Cohort 2, 1 Gy per fraction was delivered every two weeks, for a total of 13 Gy over 26 weeks. Trial participants were not randomized into treatment groups. Eight patients were included in the translational analysis: three from the first dose cohort and the first five from the second dose cohort.

The instrument was an Illumina HiSeq 2500. First-strand cDNA was synthesized with Superscript III and a set of TRAV- and TRBV-specific primers, covering both TCRalpha and TCRbeta chains. A roughly 21-cycle PCR with Phusion amplified the TCRs, pairing a constant-region primer with the adapter that was attached to the V primers. Isolated mRNA was amplified with the MessageAmp II aRNA Amplification Kit, using a roughly 15-hour in vitro transcription at 37°C. mRNA for TCR sequencing was isolated with the Dynabeads mRNA DIRECT Purification Kit. Indexed Illumina adapters were added in a second Phusion PCR of approximately 25 cycles, after which AMPure XP beads were used to purify the products. The published analysis was carried out like this. Using custom Perl scripts, TCR sequences that encoded the same protein were pooled, out-of-frame sequences were dropped, and the abundance of each clonotype was calculated. Any TCR sequence backed by just one read was left out of the analysis. Among the metrics used to describe the repertoires were Shannon entropy, Gini index, clonality, richness, and the frequency of TCRs shared between repertoires. Through fastp at Q25 and MiXCR, TCRdb rebuilt clones from the public reads, retaining in-frame beta chains. Each entry is one CDR3 protein sequence, shown with its most common DNA and genes. The V and J calls reflect TCRdb's pipeline rather than the authors' work. This sample gives approximately 80,000 distinct CDR3 sequences in total; roughly 17% of them show up just once. Roughly 1.4% of the sample goes to the ten largest clones.

What the time point label conveys for this sample: after trial treatment. Taken with the paper, the label for treatment or condition translates to: LDRT plus nivolumab, ipilimumab, low-dose cyclophosphamide and aspirin (RACIN trial). The donors took part in RACIN, a single-arm, phase I, dose-escalation trial that combined nivolumab, ipilimumab, aspirin, low-dose cyclophosphamide and low-dose radiotherapy. Patients with advanced, TIL-negative solid tumors were considered eligible. The junction shows trimming of 0 bases on V and 6 bases on J, plus 13 bases between the germline ends. The CDR3 sequence holds 14 residues, the cysteine and phenylalanine included. Only the CDR3 DNA is retained, 42 bases long and in frame from the first base. Based on the germline V gene, the CDR1 and CDR2 sequences are SGDLS and YYNGEE. This clonotype has at least ten counts. Its recognized antigen is unknown. Per-nucleotide qualities are absent, and no much larger clonotype sits a single base away.

The starting material was PBMCs, obtained after low-dose radiotherapy plus immunotherapy. The sequence is built from TRBV9 and TRBJ2-7; the D gene cannot be resolved reliably. The sequence was collected from a male donor with prostate cancer. The CDR3 corresponds to CASSVDGDPREQYF. In nucleotide form, the sequence is TGTGCCAGCAGCGTAGACGGCGACCCTCGCGAGCAGTACTTC.